This is a list of T cell receptor beta chains from one sample in a study of response to subunit inactivated influenza vaccine. TCRdb independently ran MiXCR on the RT-PCR reads; one entry per CDR3 protein. The data hold about 800,000 distinct CDR3 sequences, with 20% to 25% observed a single time. The sample here was PBMCs from blood, taken roughly 5 days after vaccination. Receptors originate from a man in his forties or fifties who received an inactivated influenza vaccine. Each CDR3 is given with its conserved first and last residue. Fields, in order: clone size, V gene, J gene, D gene, CDR3 protein, CDR3 DNA. The D gene is left open where the match is weak. Size is stated for part of the rows, as once, few or many counts, or as a class when the clone is expanded.

clone size: .; V gene: TRBV30; J gene: TRBJ2-3; D gene: TRBD2; CDR3 protein: CAWVGLAGFTDTQYF; CDR3 DNA: TGTGCCTGGGTCGGACTAGCGGGGTTCACAGATACGCAGTATTTT
clone size: .; V gene: TRBV4-2; J gene: TRBJ2-7; D gene: .; CDR3 protein: CASSQGLSGSYEQYF; CDR3 DNA: TGTGCCAGCAGCCAGGGACTGTCGGGGTCCTACGAGCAGTACTTC
clone size: .; V gene: TRBV12-3/TRBV12-4; J gene: TRBJ2-5; D gene: .; CDR3 protein: CASSLGGSGETQYF; CDR3 DNA: TGTGCCAGCAGTTTAGGCGGCTCGGGTGAGACCCAGTACTTC
clone size: few; V gene: TRBV10-3; J gene: TRBJ2-5; D gene: TRBD1; CDR3 protein: CAISDTGGQETQYF; CDR3 DNA: TGTGCCATCAGTGATACAGGGGGCCAAGAGACCCAGTACTTC
clone size: .; V gene: TRBV12-3/TRBV12-4; J gene: TRBJ2-2; D gene: TRBD2; CDR3 protein: CASRSAGGSVGELFF; CDR3 DNA: TGTGCCAGCAGGTCGGCGGGGGGATCGGTTGGGGAGCTGTTTTTT
clone size: .; V gene: TRBV11-2; J gene: TRBJ2-7; D gene: .; CDR3 protein: CASSPRGEQYF; CDR3 DNA: TGTGCCAGCAGCCCACGGGGCGAGCAGTACTTC
clone size: .; V gene: TRBV12-3/TRBV12-4; J gene: TRBJ1-2; D gene: .; CDR3 protein: CASLHGGHGYTF; CDR3 DNA: TGTGCCAGCCTCCACGGGGGCCATGGCTACACCTTC
clone size: .; V gene: TRBV20-1; J gene: TRBJ2-7; D gene: TRBD2; CDR3 protein: CSAKTSLAYEQYF; CDR3 DNA: TGCAGTGCCAAGACTAGCTTAGCCTACGAGCAGTACTTC
clone size: .; V gene: TRBV30; J gene: TRBJ2-1; D gene: TRBD2; CDR3 protein: CAWSGWTSGSDEQFF; CDR3 DNA: TGTGCCTGGAGTGGGTGGACTAGCGGGAGTGATGAGCAGTTCTTC
clone size: .; V gene: TRBV4-1; J gene: TRBJ2-7; D gene: .; CDR3 protein: CASSQDPPGHTFYEQYF; CDR3 DNA: TGCGCCAGCAGCCAAGATCCGCCCGGACATACTTTTTACGAGCAGTACTTC
clone size: few; V gene: TRBV6-1; J gene: TRBJ1-5; D gene: .; CDR3 protein: CASSVSRGYSNQPQHF; CDR3 DNA: TGTGCCAGCAGTGTTTCGAGGGGATATAGCAATCAGCCCCAGCATTTT
clone size: .; V gene: TRBV28; J gene: TRBJ2-7; D gene: TRBD2; CDR3 protein: CASSFRLANIYEQYF; CDR3 DNA: TGTGCCAGCAGTTTTCGACTAGCGAATATTTACGAGCAGTACTTC
clone size: .; V gene: TRBV7-2; J gene: TRBJ2-6; D gene: .; CDR3 protein: CASVGANVLTF; CDR3 DNA: TGTGCCAGCGTTGGGGCCAACGTCCTGACTTTC
clone size: .; V gene: TRBV5-1; J gene: TRBJ2-1; D gene: TRBD2; CDR3 protein: CASSPTTSGSAYNEQFF; CDR3 DNA: TGCGCCAGCAGCCCCACGACTAGCGGGAGTGCCTACAATGAGCAGTTCTTC
clone size: few; V gene: TRBV10-3; J gene: TRBJ2-7; D gene: .; CDR3 protein: CAISGFSYEQYF; CDR3 DNA: TGTGCCATCAGTGGGTTCTCCTACGAGCAGTACTTC
clone size: few; V gene: TRBV5-1; J gene: TRBJ2-5; D gene: .; CDR3 protein: CASSLEARGETQYF; CDR3 DNA: TGCGCCAGCAGCTTGGAAGCTAGAGGAGAGACCCAGTACTTC